The rows below give T cell receptor beta chains drawn from one sample of a study of blood T cell repertoires in COVID-19. Some clones are missing from TCRdb's copy, which holds only in-frame ones; the method was immunoSEQ multiplex PCR. The sample carries approximately 150,000 clones, roughly 84% recorded once. The sample consisted of peripheral blood. These receptor sequences come from a man between 60 and 75 years old with acute or convalescent COVID-19. The CDR3 runs from the conserved cysteine through the conserved F or W. D genes are given only for firm matches. Clone size, where shown, is once, few, many, or a class for clones that have expanded.

CDR3 protein: CASSTVGTGRNTEAFF
CDR3 DNA: TGTGCCAGTAGTACGGTCGGGACAGGGCGGAACACTGAAGCTTTCTTT
clone size: .
V gene: TRBV19
D gene: TRBD1
J gene: TRBJ1-1

CDR3 protein: CASSLYGTWATNEKLFF
CDR3 DNA: TGTGCCAGCAGCTTGTATGGGACATGGGCAACTAATGAAAAACTGTTTTTT
clone size: once
V gene: TRBV5-5
D gene: .
J gene: TRBJ1-4

CDR3 protein: CSVKGWSAASVYEQYF
CDR3 DNA: TGCAGCGTCAAGGGGTGGTCGGCAGCCTCGGTCTACGAGCAGTACTTC
clone size: once
V gene: TRBV29-1
D gene: .
J gene: TRBJ2-7

CDR3 protein: CASSPTGVTGELFF
CDR3 DNA: TGTGCCAGCAGCCCAACGGGGGTAACCGGGGAGCTGTTTTTT
clone size: .
V gene: TRBV7-6
D gene: .
J gene: TRBJ2-2

CDR3 protein: CASSQGQGIYEQYF
CDR3 DNA: TGTGCCAGCAGCCAGGGACAGGGAATTTACGAGCAGTACTTC
clone size: .
V gene: TRBV3-1/TRBV3-2
D gene: TRBD1
J gene: TRBJ2-7

CDR3 protein: CASSPGQGRSSYEQYF
CDR3 DNA: TGTGCCAGCAGCCCGGGACAGGGGAGGAGCTCCTACGAGCAGTACTTC
clone size: .
V gene: TRBV28
D gene: TRBD1
J gene: TRBJ2-7

CDR3 protein: CASSQLAGGRETQYF
CDR3 DNA: TGTGCCAGCAGTCAACTAGCGGGGGGCAGGGAGACCCAGTACTTC
clone size: .
V gene: TRBV2
D gene: TRBD2
J gene: TRBJ2-5

CDR3 protein: CASSPGIAGGDSQETQYF
CDR3 DNA: TGTGCCAGCAGCCCGGGGATAGCGGGGGGGGACTCCCAAGAGACCCAGTACTTC
clone size: few
V gene: TRBV3-1/TRBV3-2
D gene: TRBD2
J gene: TRBJ2-5

CDR3 protein: CAWNRGPFSTDTQYF
CDR3 DNA: TGTGCCTGGAACAGGGGACCCTTTAGCACAGATACGCAGTATTTT
clone size: .
V gene: TRBV30
D gene: TRBD1
J gene: TRBJ2-3

CDR3 protein: CASSRLAGYTDTQYF
CDR3 DNA: TGCGCCAGCAGTCGACTAGCGGGGTACACAGATACGCAGTATTTT
clone size: .
V gene: TRBV10-2
D gene: TRBD2
J gene: TRBJ2-3

CDR3 protein: CASSHFPPVDYEQYF
CDR3 DNA: TGCGCCAGCAGTCATTTCCCTCCGGTTGACTACGAGCAGTACTTC
clone size: .
V gene: TRBV5-1
D gene: .
J gene: TRBJ2-7

CDR3 protein: CASALESSYNEQFF
CDR3 DNA: TGTGCTAGTGCTCTGGAGAGCTCCTACAATGAGCAGTTCTTC
clone size: .
V gene: TRBV12-5
D gene: .
J gene: TRBJ2-1

CDR3 protein: CASTSTSGGREQYF
CDR3 DNA: TGCGCCAGCACCTCGACTAGCGGGGGGCGTGAGCAGTACTTC
clone size: .
V gene: TRBV5-1
D gene: TRBD2
J gene: TRBJ2-7

CDR3 protein: CSVQGALSNVLTF
CDR3 DNA: TGCAGCGTCCAGGGGGCACTTTCCAACGTCCTGACTTTC
clone size: .
V gene: TRBV29-1
D gene: TRBD1
J gene: TRBJ2-6

CDR3 protein: CASRSRGTGWTPRNYNEQFF
CDR3 DNA: TGTGCCAGCAGGAGCCGTGGGACAGGATGGACGCCGAGGAACTACAATGAGCAGTTCTTC
clone size: .
V gene: TRBV21-1
D gene: .
J gene: TRBJ2-1

CDR3 protein: CASSIDPLSNQPQHF
CDR3 DNA: TGTGCCAGTAGTATAGACCCCCTTAGCAATCAGCCCCAGCATTTT
clone size: .
V gene: TRBV19
D gene: .
J gene: TRBJ1-5

CDR3 protein: CASSVSGVSSYEQYF
CDR3 DNA: TGTGCCAGCAGCGTCTCAGGGGTTAGTTCCTACGAGCAGTACTTC
clone size: once
V gene: TRBV9
D gene: .
J gene: TRBJ2-7

CDR3 protein: CASSYQGLRATYGYTF
CDR3 DNA: TGTGCCAGCAGTTATCAGGGCCTGAGAGCTACCTATGGCTACACCTTC
clone size: .
V gene: TRBV6-5
D gene: .
J gene: TRBJ1-2

CDR3 protein: CASSFRDRNTGELFF
CDR3 DNA: TGTGCCAGCAGCTTCCGGGACAGAAACACCGGGGAGCTGTTTTTT
clone size: few
V gene: TRBV5-6
D gene: TRBD1
J gene: TRBJ2-2

CDR3 protein: CSVEGRLAGALHNEQFF
CDR3 DNA: TGCAGCGTTGAAGGGAGACTAGCGGGGGCCCTACACAATGAGCAGTTCTTC
clone size: .
V gene: TRBV29-1
D gene: TRBD2
J gene: TRBJ2-1

CDR3 protein: CASSYPLAGGSGELFF
CDR3 DNA: TGTGCCAGCAGTTACCCCCTAGCGGGAGGGTCTGGGGAGCTGTTTTTT
clone size: .
V gene: TRBV6-2/TRBV6-3
D gene: TRBD2
J gene: TRBJ2-2

CDR3 protein: CASSLEWARSGNTIYF
CDR3 DNA: TGTGCCAGCAGCTTAGAGTGGGCCCGCTCTGGAAACACCATATATTTT
clone size: .
V gene: TRBV7-9
D gene: .
J gene: TRBJ1-3

CDR3 protein: CASSLYAGELSYEQYF
CDR3 DNA: TGTGCCAGCAGCTTGTACGCGGGGGAGTTGAGCTACGAGCAGTACTTC
clone size: .
V gene: TRBV5-5
D gene: TRBD2
J gene: TRBJ2-7

CDR3 protein: CASSQVLTSGTDTQYF
CDR3 DNA: TGCGCCAGCAGCCAAGTCTTGACTAGCGGCACAGATACGCAGTATTTT
clone size: .
V gene: TRBV4-1
D gene: TRBD2
J gene: TRBJ2-3